The 16 T cell receptor beta chains below were found in one sample sequenced in a study of siplizumab effects on memory and regulatory T cells. Sequencing was performed with immunoSEQ multiplex PCR; in TCRdb, only in-frame clones are kept and a portion is missing. In the table there are approximately 100,000 clones, 85% to 95% of which are singletons. Sequences were obtained from non-Treg CD4+ T cells sorted from blood. These receptors were obtained from a human donor in good health.

The V call is TRBV7-3, the J call TRBJ2-2; 8 bases agree with TRBD1. Germline trimming cut 5 bases from V and 4 bases from J; bases unmatched to any gene: 9. Germline V gene lookup returns CDR1 SGHTA and CDR2 FQGTGA. This CDR3 spans 16 amino acids. This CDR3 reads CASSSGQGGVTGELFF. In nucleotides, the CDR3 is TGTGCCAGCAGCAGCGGACAGGGAGGTGTCACCGGGGAGCTGTTTTTT.

J is TRBJ1-1 and V is TRBV7-3; D not resolved. Per the germline V gene, CDR1 is SGHTA and CDR2 is FQGTGA. The CDR3 covers 13 residues. V lost 5 bases and J lost 0, with 7 bases in between. CDR3 loop: CASSRHLNTEAFF. In DNA form, the CDR3 reads TGTGCCAGCAGCCGCCACCTGAACACTGAAGCTTTCTTT.

V gene TRBV30 combines with J gene TRBJ2-7; D unclear. The V and J ends lost 3 bases and 0 bases respectively, with 21 bases between them. Germline CDR1 and CDR2: GTSNPN and SVGIG (reference sequence). This CDR3 is built from 17 residues. In DNA, the CDR3 is TGTGCCTGGAGCGACCTCGTGATAGCTGGAAGCTCCTACGAGCAGTACTTC. Translating gives CAWSDLVIAGSSYEQYF.

The CDR3: CASSKQGGNEKLFF. In DNA, the CDR3 is TGTGCCAGCAGTAAACAGGGGGGGAATGAAAAACTGTTTTTT. V usage is TRBV6-5 and J usage is TRBJ1-4; the match to TRBD1 covers 8 bases. This CDR3 has 14 amino acids. Germline V lookup: CDR1 MNHEY, CDR2 SVGAGI. V trimming: 5 bases; J trimming: 5 bases; junction bases outside the gene matches: 4.

CDR3 region: CAWSRRLAGSYEQYF. The CDR3 DNA is TGTGCCTGGAGTCGTCGACTAGCGGGCTCCTACGAGCAGTACTTC. The chain couples TRBV30 to TRBJ2-7, with 10 nucleotides matching TRBD2. V shed 2 bases, J shed 0 bases, and the junction held 4 bases outside the gene matches. CDR1 and CDR2 from the germline V gene are GTSNPN and SVGIG (reference sequence). The CDR3 is 15 residues long.

The chain combines TRBV30 with TRBJ2-2, with D perhaps being TRBD1 or TRBD2 (7 bases each). Germline-derived CDR1 and CDR2 are GTSNPN and SVGIG (reference sequence). The V gene lost 5 bases and the J gene lost 3 bases, with 16 bases spanning the gap. This CDR3 comprises 15 residues. CDR3 sequence (DNA): TGTGCCTGGGGGAGGGACAGATCCTACACCGGGGAGCTGTTTTTT. Its protein is CAWGRDRSYTGELFF.

The chain combines TRBV10-3 with TRBJ2-1; weak D call: TRBD2 (6 bases). Germline loops: CDR1 ENHRY, CDR2 SYGVKD. The ends were cut back, 6 bases at V and 4 bases at J, with 19 bases in the middle. The CDR3 is made up of 16 amino acids. The CDR3 spells CAIRKGFLALYNEQFF. CDR3 DNA sequence: TGTGCCATCAGGAAAGGGTTCCTAGCGTTATACAATGAGCAGTTCTTC.

The CDR3 loop is CASSQELRRNTEAFF. In DNA form, the CDR3 reads TGTGCCAGCAGCCAAGAGCTGCGGAGGAACACTGAAGCTTTCTTT. The chain uses TRBV14 and TRBJ1-1; D not resolved. The CDR3 is 15 amino acids. Germline loops: CDR1 SGHDN, CDR2 FVKESK. V was shortened by 0 bases and J by 1 base, with 9 bases between the two germline ends.

The V and J genes are TRBV4-2 and TRBJ2-7, with D hard to call. The germline V gene encodes CDR1 LGHNA and CDR2 YNFKEQ. V dropped 3 bases and J dropped 5 bases, with 8 bases sitting between them. The CDR3 totals 12 residues. CDR3 bases: TGTGCCAGCAGCCACATGACTGACGAGCAGTACTTC. This codes for CASSHMTDEQYF.

The chain's CDR3 is CASSRRAEPRYSNQPQHF. CDR3 nucleotide sequence: TGTGCCAGCAGCCGGCGGGCCGAGCCGAGGTATAGCAATCAGCCCCAGCATTTT. The chain recombines TRBV5-6 with TRBJ1-5; no reliable D call. Per germline, CDR1 SGHDT and CDR2 YYEEEE. The CDR3 sequence is 18 residues long. V dropped 4 bases and J dropped 0 bases, with 20 bases sitting between them.

The rearrangement links TRBV5-1 to TRBJ2-1, with 12 bases lining up with TRBD2. The CDR3 runs to 16 residues. The V segment lost 4 bases and the J segment 5 bases; nucleotides outside the gene matches: 7. Germline V CDR1 and CDR2: SGHRS, YFSETQ. The CDR3 loop reads CASSQRTSGTNNEQFF. The DNA for the CDR3 is TGCGCCAGCAGCCAAAGGACTAGCGGGACCAACAATGAGCAGTTCTTC.

V gene TRBV29-1 combines with J gene TRBJ1-2; D is uncertain. V was pared by 4 bases and J by 12 bases, with 9 bases between. The CDR3 covers 9 residues. CDR1 is SQVTM and CDR2 is ANQGSEA in the germline V gene. This chain's CDR3 is CSVGQVDTF. Here the CDR3 DNA reads TGCAGCGTTGGTCAGGTAGACACCTTC.

The chain carries TRBV14 and TRBJ2-5; D remains unclear. Germline loops: CDR1 SGHDN, CDR2 FVKESK. With 2 bases removed from V and 5 bases from J, the gap between germline ends came to 6 bases. The CDR3 runs to 12 residues. The CDR3 nucleotides are TGTGCCAGCAGCCAATTATCCGAGACCCAGTACTTC. As protein: CASSQLSETQYF.

CDR3 sequence (DNA): TGTGCCAGCAGCTTAACCCAAAGGACAGGAAGGAATGAGCAGTTCTTC. Translating gives CASSLTQRTGRNEQFF. This chain joins TRBV7-3 and TRBJ2-1; 7 nucleotides agree with TRBD1. Germline V lookup: CDR1 SGHTA, CDR2 FQGTGA. The V and J ends lost 0 bases and 7 bases, in that order; junction bases with no gene match: 9. This CDR3 has 16 residues.

As for this clone: The sample carries other DNA sequences with the same CDR3. V gene TRBV7-2 combines with J gene TRBJ1-2; D is perhaps TRBD1 (6 bases). The CDR3 extends over 14 amino acids. Trimming pared 0 bases from V and 3 bases from J, leaving 8 bases between. Germline lookup yields CDR1 SGHTA and CDR2 FQGNSA. The CDR3 is CASSLARGDYGYTF. The CDR3 nucleotides read TGTGCCAGCAGCTTAGCCAGGGGTGACTATGGCTACACCTTC.

The chain links TRBV2 to TRBJ1-2, with 7 bases aligning to TRBD1. There are 15 residues in the CDR3. With 4 bases clipped from V and 1 base from J, the junction kept 6 bases outside the gene matches. Germline V gene sequence: CDR1 SNHLY, CDR2 FYNNEI. The CDR3 nucleotides read TGTGCCAGCAGTGCGGGACAGACAAGTAACTATGGCTACACCTTC. Translation gives CASSAGQTSNYGYTF.